These 29 T cell receptor beta chains came from one sample sequenced in a study of breast tumors, draining lymph nodes, adjacent tissues. Axillary draining lymph nodes of breast cancer patients supplied the node samples. One entry per CDR3 protein results from TCRdb running MiXCR on the multiplex PCR reads. The sample has over 250,000 distinct CDR3 sequences; roughly 31% are singletons. The sequencing input was axillary lymph node tissue. All receptors derive from a female donor with breast cancer. Some clones in this sample may be carry-over from other donors' samples.

This clonotype was seen ten or more times. The chain joins TRBV20-1 to TRBJ2-3; no clear D. The CDR3 is 11 amino acids. CDR1 is DFQATT, CDR2 SNEGSKA, per germline (reference sequence). V lost 5 bases and J 3 bases, leaving 6 bases between the germline ends. Here the CDR3 reads CSAETTDTQYF. The CDR3 nucleotides are TGCAGTGCTGAAACAACAGATACGCAGTATTTT.

In this sample, this clonotype turned up many times. The chain links TRBV6-5 to TRBJ1-6, with a weak D call TRBD1 (5 bases). The germline CDR1 and CDR2 sequences are MNHEY and SVGAGI. V lost 3 bases to trimming and J lost 8 bases, with 11 bases between them. This CDR3 is 14 amino acids long. The CDR3 DNA reads as TGTGCCAGCAGTTATCAGGGTTATGATTCACCCCTCCACTTT. Translating it yields CASSYQGYDSPLHF.

This clonotype came up many times. The chain employs TRBV6-1 and TRBJ2-7; TRBD1 matches at 7 bases. The J segment lost 2 bases and the V segment lost 8 bases, leaving 9 bases of the junction unmatched. Germline V gene sequence: CDR1 MNHNS, CDR2 SASEGT. This CDR3 is built from 14 residues. The CDR3 sequence is CASYKTGTPYEQYF. CDR3 DNA: TGTGCCAGCTACAAGACAGGGACCCCCTACGAGCAGTACTTC.

This clonotype was counted only a few times. The chain has TRBV5-6 and TRBJ2-7; weak D call: TRBD1 (6 bases). Trimming took 2 bases from V and 2 from J, leaving 41 bases between them. CDR1 and CDR2 (germline): SGHDT, YYEEEE. This CDR3 comprises 24 residues. CDR3 sequence: CASSLPLLARGLLSGALDPYEQYF. CDR3 in DNA: TGTGCCAGCAGCTTACCCCTTCTCGCCCGAGGGCTCCTTTCAGGGGCACTAGACCCCTACGAGCAGTACTTC.

To note about this clonotype: A much larger clone differs from this one at a single base, so this may be a read error. The V gene is TRBV6-5, the J gene TRBJ2-1; D may be TRBD1 (5 bases). The CDR3 runs to 17 residues. V shed 6 bases and J shed 3 bases, with 21 bases lying between them. Germline CDR1 and CDR2: MNHEY and SVGAGI. The CDR3 sequence is CASSNNYRSSYYNEQFF. The DNA of the CDR3 is TGTGCCAGCAGCAACAACTACAGGTCAAGCTACTACAATGAGCAGTTCTTC.

In this sample, this clonotype turned up many times. The V and J genes are TRBV24-1 and TRBJ2-3, with 7 bases matching TRBD1. The CDR3 is 15 residues long. V was clipped by 4 bases and J by 0 bases; unmatched bases: 3. Germline CDR1 reads KGHDR; CDR2 reads SFDVKD. The CDR3 spells CATSDPGQSTDTQYF. The CDR3 bases are TGTGCCACCAGTGACCCGGGACAGAGCACAGATACGCAGTATTTT.

The chain recombines TRBV7-9 with TRBJ2-3; 8 nucleotides match TRBD2. This CDR3 spans 15 amino acids. Trimming removed 2 bases from V and 4 bases from J; junction bases left unmatched: 5. CDR1 SEHNR and CDR2 FQNEAQ come from the germline V gene (reference sequence). CDR3 DNA sequence: TGTGCCAGCAGCTTACTAAGCGGGAGTTCAGATACGCAGTATTTT. The encoded protein is CASSLLSGSSDTQYF.

This clonotype was counted at least ten times. The chain joins TRBV20-1 to TRBJ1-2; tentatively, D is TRBD1 (5 bases). CDR3 length: 16 amino acids. The germline V gene has CDR1 DFQATT and CDR2 SNEGSKA (reference sequence). V was cut by 1 base and J by 3 bases, with 18 bases left in between. CDR3 bases: TGCAGTGCTAGAGTAGCAGGATGGGGGTCGGACTATGGCTACACCTTC. Protein product: CSARVAGWGSDYGYTF.

This clonotype was counted many times. The J gene is TRBJ2-7, the V gene TRBV12-3 or TRBV12-4; no firm D call. V was clipped by 6 bases and J by 5 bases, with 11 bases between them. This CDR3 has 12 amino acids. The CDR3 DNA sequence: TGTGCCAGCAGACAATATGTCAACGAGCAGTACTTC. Encoded protein: CASRQYVNEQYF.

This clonotype was found many times. CDR3 loop: CSAPTLAGGPLETQYF. The CDR3 DNA reads TGCAGTGCTCCGACCCTAGCGGGAGGGCCTCTGGAGACCCAGTACTTC. The chain uses TRBV20-1 and TRBJ2-5; 12 bases are a match to TRBD2. Germline V CDR1 and CDR2: DFQATT, SNEGSKA (reference sequence). V trimming: 5 bases; J trimming: 5 bases; junction bases outside the gene matches: 12. CDR3 size: 16 residues.

This clonotype was observed a handful of times. The CDR3 loop reads CASSYSILQGLGNTIYF. CDR3 coding DNA: TGTGCCAGCAGTTACTCGATCCTCCAGGGTCTTGGAAACACCATATATTTT. V and J are TRBV6-5 and TRBJ1-3, with D maybe TRBD1 (5 bases). The CDR3 is 17 residues long. V lost 0 bases and J 3 bases, leaving 15 bases between the germline ends. Per germline, CDR1 MNHEY and CDR2 SVGAGI.

V usage is TRBV5-6 and J usage is TRBJ1-4; 11 bases map to TRBD1. Trimming cost V 4 bases and J 8 bases; bases outside gene matches: 7. Germline-derived CDR1 and CDR2 are SGHDT and YYEEEE. The CDR3 is 15 amino acids. DNA for the CDR3: TGTGCCAGCAGCCTGCGGACAGGGGGCGAGGAAAAACTGTTTTTT. Translation gives CASSLRTGGEEKLFF.

This clonotype has a count of ten or more. The CDR3 DNA sequence: TGCGCCAGCAGCTTGGCCACTAGCGGGAGTGTAAATGAGCAGTTCTTC. This gives the protein CASSLATSGSVNEQFF. V and J are TRBV5-1 and TRBJ2-1; the match to TRBD2 covers 11 bases. CDR1 is SGHRS and CDR2 is YFSETQ in the germline V gene. Trimming took 0 bases from V and 7 from J; bases not matched to a gene: 6. This CDR3 spans 16 amino acids.

This clonotype was found many times. The chain couples TRBV13 to TRBJ1-3, with D hard to call. The CDR3 is 14 amino acids. Germline assignment: CDR1 PRHDT and CDR2 FYEKMQ (reference sequence). Trimming took off 5 bases at V and 7 bases at J, with 15 bases between the two ends. The CDR3 loop is CASSEPRRRNTIYF. As DNA, the CDR3 is TGTGCCAGCAGCGAACCCCGGCGGCGGAACACCATATATTTT.

This clonotype was found many times. V gene TRBV2 combines with J gene TRBJ2-7, with TRBD2 identical over 7 bases. CDR1 is SNHLY and CDR2 is FYNNEI in the germline V gene. The CDR3 has 13 residues. J gave up 6 bases and V 6 bases, and 8 bases lay outside the gene matches. The CDR3 loop is CASSQSGKSEQYF. The CDR3 nucleotides read TGTGCCAGCAGCCAGAGCGGGAAGAGCGAGCAGTACTTC.

In the case of this clonotype: Given a much more abundant clone one base away, this may be a read error. The rearrangement links TRBV7-2 to TRBJ1-2; 7 bases are shared with TRBD1. The CDR3 loop spans 15 amino acids. Unmatched junction bases numbered 14, after V lost 5 bases and J lost 8 bases. Germline values: CDR1 SGHTA, CDR2 FQGNSA. CDR3 DNA sequence: TGTGCCAGCAGCCCCCCCCCCACGACAGGGCACGGCTACACCTTC. This gives the protein CASSPPPTTGHGYTF.

This clonotype was counted ten times or more. The chain is built from TRBV20-1 and TRBJ2-3; perhaps D is TRBD1 or TRBD2 (6 bases each). The CDR3 is 17 residues long. Between the trimmed V and J ends, which lost 1 base and 1 base, there was a span of 18 bases. The germline CDR1 and CDR2 sequences are DFQATT and SNEGSKA (reference sequence). This CDR3 reads CSARAPFGGGGTDTQYF. The CDR3 DNA sequence: TGCAGTGCTAGAGCCCCCTTCGGGGGCGGGGGCACAGATACGCAGTATTTT.

Comment on this clonotype: A much bigger clone sits one base away, suggesting this may be a read error. This chain links TRBV5-6 with TRBJ2-7, with 8 nucleotides matching TRBD2. The CDR3 sequence is 17 residues long. Germline CDR1 is SGHDT and CDR2 is YYEEEE. CDR3 residues: CASSLKTLTSAIYGQYF. The DNA for the CDR3 is TGTGCCAGCAGCTTGAAGACTTTGACTAGCGCAATCTACGGGCAGTACTTC.

Comment on this clonotype: Possible read error: a much larger clone is one base away. CDR3 sequence reads: CASSQGPLSATGELFF. Here the CDR3 DNA reads TGCGCCAGCAGCCAAGGTCCCCTTAGTGCGACCGGGGAGCTGTTTTTT. The rearrangement links TRBV4-1 to TRBJ2-2; no firm D call. CDR1 MGHRA and CDR2 YSYEKL come from the germline V gene. The CDR3 consists of 16 residues. V was cut by 1 base and J by 5 bases, with 14 bases left in between.

This clonotype came up many times. The V gene is TRBV20-1, the J gene TRBJ2-2; TRBD1 matches at 9 bases. This CDR3 region has 16 residues. V lost 5 bases and J lost 2; bases outside the gene matches: 9. From germline, CDR1 is DFQATT and CDR2 SNEGSKA (reference sequence). CDR3 amino acids: CSAHPDRGFNTGELFF. The CDR3 region has the DNA TGCAGTGCTCACCCCGACAGGGGGTTTAACACCGGGGAGCTGTTTTTT.

Regarding this clonotype: This could be a read error, since a much larger clone is one nucleotide away. V is TRBV5-4 and J is TRBJ1-2; D ambiguous. Trimming shortened V by 1 base and J by 8 bases, and 9 bases separated the two germline ends. The CDR3 length is 12 residues. Germline assignment: CDR1 SGHNT and CDR2 YYREEE (reference sequence). The DNA for the CDR3 is TGTGCCAGCAGCTTGACCAAGGCCGGCTACACCTTC. This sequence encodes CASSLTKAGYTF.

The sample holds many counts of this clonotype. The chain couples TRBV5-1 to TRBJ2-3, with a weak D call TRBD2 (6 bases). CDR1 is SGHRS and CDR2 is YFSETQ in the germline V gene. Between the trimmed V and J ends, which lost 9 bases and 4 bases, there was a span of 21 bases. CDR3 length: 15 amino acids. The CDR3 DNA reads TGCGCCACCTGCGGAGGGGCGACGGTATCAGATACGCAGTATTTT. Translation gives CATCGGATVSDTQYF.

V is TRBV10-2 and J is TRBJ2-1, with 7 nucleotides matching TRBD2. The germline V gene has CDR1 WSHSY and CDR2 SAAADI. J gave up 11 bases and V 3 bases, and 4 bases lay outside the gene matches. This CDR3 spans 12 amino acids. CDR3 loop: CASSEPGGQQFF. The DNA for the CDR3 is TGCGCCAGCAGTGAACCGGGAGGACAGCAGTTCTTC.

This clonotype came up a few times. The chain combines TRBV5-4 with TRBJ2-1; D call uncertain. Per germline, CDR1 SGHNT and CDR2 YYREEE (reference sequence). Trimming removed 2 bases at V and 3 bases at J, with 12 bases between. The CDR3 sequence is 15 residues long. The CDR3 spells CASSFDKFLYNEQFF. The DNA of the CDR3 is TGTGCCAGCAGCTTTGACAAGTTTCTCTACAATGAGCAGTTCTTC.

This clonotype was observed a few times. Given a much more abundant clone one base away, this may be a read error. This sequence joins TRBV20-1 and TRBJ2-3; 10 bases fit TRBD2. V shed 4 bases, J shed 8 bases, and the junction held 9 bases outside the gene matches. Germline assignment: CDR1 DFQATT and CDR2 SNEGSKA (reference sequence). The CDR3 has 14 amino acids. DNA of the CDR3: TGCAGTGCTACCCCGGGACTAGCGTCCGCTACGCAGTATTTT. Protein sequence: CSATPGLASATQYF.

In its sample, this clonotype was seen once. This may arise from a read error, as a much more abundant clone is one base away. The chain recombines TRBV20-1 with TRBJ2-7, with 9 bases identical to TRBD1. This CDR3 is 15 amino acids long. CDR1 and CDR2 (germline): DFQATT, SNEGSKA (reference sequence). The chain's CDR3 is CSARPQQGAAYEQHF. CDR3 nucleotides: TGCAGTGCTAGACCTCAACAGGGGGCAGCCTACGAGCAGCACTTC.

This clonotype was detected a few times. This sequence joins TRBV20-1 and TRBJ2-2, with TRBD2 identical over 11 bases. CDR1 DFQATT and CDR2 SNEGSKA come from the germline V gene (reference sequence). J lost 4 bases, V lost 5 bases, and 9 bases had no gene match. The CDR3 is 16 residues long. The chain's CDR3 is CSAGKVAGGLTGELFF. CDR3 in DNA: TGCAGTGCTGGGAAAGTAGCGGGAGGGCTCACCGGGGAGCTGTTTTTT.

This clonotype was detected many times. The chain recombines TRBV7-2 with TRBJ1-2; D is unclear. CDR1 SGHTA and CDR2 FQGNSA come from the germline V gene. V was pared by 3 bases and J by 8 bases, with 10 bases between. CDR3 length: 12 residues. The CDR3 coding sequence is TGTGCCAGCAGCTTCCTGGTGGAGGGCTACACCTTC. This translates into CASSFLVEGYTF.

In its sample, this clonotype was seen many times. An end of the junction does not agree with germline; a read error may underlie this. The chain is built from TRBV13 and TRBJ2-7; D remains unclear. The CDR3 sequence is 13 residues long. Germline CDR1 PRHDT, CDR2 FYEKMQ (reference sequence). CDR3 amino acids: CASSLRPSLFPSF. The CDR3 nucleotides are TGTGCCAGCAGCTTGAGGCCTTCCCTGTTCCCATCCTTC.